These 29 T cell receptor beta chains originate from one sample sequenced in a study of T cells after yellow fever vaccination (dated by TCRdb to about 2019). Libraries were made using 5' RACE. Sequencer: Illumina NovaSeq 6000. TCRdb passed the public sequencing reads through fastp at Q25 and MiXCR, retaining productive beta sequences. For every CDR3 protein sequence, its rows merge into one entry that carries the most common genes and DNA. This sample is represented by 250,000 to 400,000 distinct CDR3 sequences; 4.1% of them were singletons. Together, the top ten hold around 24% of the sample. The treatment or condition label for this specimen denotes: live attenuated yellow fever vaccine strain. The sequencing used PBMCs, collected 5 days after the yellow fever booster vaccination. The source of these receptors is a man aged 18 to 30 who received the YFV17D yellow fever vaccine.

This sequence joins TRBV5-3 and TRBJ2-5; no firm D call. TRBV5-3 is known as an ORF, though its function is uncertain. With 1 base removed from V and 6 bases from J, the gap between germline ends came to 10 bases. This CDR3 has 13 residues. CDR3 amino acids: CARSLTGSKTQYF. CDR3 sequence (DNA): TGTGCCAGAAGCTTGACGGGCTCGAAGACCCAGTACTTC.

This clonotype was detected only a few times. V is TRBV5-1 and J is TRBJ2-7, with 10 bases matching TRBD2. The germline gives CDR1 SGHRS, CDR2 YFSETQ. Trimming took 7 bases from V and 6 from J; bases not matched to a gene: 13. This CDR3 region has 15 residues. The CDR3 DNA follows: TGCGCCAGCCGAGCGGGGGGGGCCTCCTTGGGCGAGCAGTACTTC. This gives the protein CASRAGGASLGEQYF.

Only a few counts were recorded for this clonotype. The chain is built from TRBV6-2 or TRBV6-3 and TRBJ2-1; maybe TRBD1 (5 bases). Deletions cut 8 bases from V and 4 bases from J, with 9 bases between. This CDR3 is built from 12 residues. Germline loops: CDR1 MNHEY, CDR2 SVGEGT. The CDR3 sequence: CASEQAYNEQFF. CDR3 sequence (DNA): TGTGCCAGCGAACAGGCGTACAATGAGCAGTTCTTC.

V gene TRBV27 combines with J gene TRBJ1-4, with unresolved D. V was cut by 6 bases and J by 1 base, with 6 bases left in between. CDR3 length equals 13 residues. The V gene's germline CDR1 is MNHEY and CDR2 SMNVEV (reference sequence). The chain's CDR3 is CASSPRTNEKLFF. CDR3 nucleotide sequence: TGTGCCAGCAGCCCCCGAACTAATGAAAAACTGTTTTTT.

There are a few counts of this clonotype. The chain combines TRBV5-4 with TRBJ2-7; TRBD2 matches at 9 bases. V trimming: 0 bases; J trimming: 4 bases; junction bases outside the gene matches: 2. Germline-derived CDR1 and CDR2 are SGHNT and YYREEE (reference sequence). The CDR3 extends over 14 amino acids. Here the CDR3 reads CASSLDLAGYEQYF. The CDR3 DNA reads TGTGCCAGCAGCTTGGACCTAGCGGGATACGAGCAGTACTTC.

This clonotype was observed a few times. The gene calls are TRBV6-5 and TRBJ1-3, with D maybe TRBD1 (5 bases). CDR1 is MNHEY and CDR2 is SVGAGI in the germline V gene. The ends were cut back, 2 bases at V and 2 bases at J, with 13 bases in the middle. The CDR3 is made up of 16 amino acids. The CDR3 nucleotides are TGTGCCAGCAGTTACGGTCTCCCGGGGGCTGGAAACACCATATATTTT. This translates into CASSYGLPGAGNTIYF.

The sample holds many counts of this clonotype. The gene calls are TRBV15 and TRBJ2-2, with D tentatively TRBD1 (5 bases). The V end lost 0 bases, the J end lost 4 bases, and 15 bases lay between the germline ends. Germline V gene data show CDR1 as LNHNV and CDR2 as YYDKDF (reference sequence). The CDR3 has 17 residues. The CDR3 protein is CATSRDRAGPGTGELFF. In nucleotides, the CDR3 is TGTGCCACCAGCAGAGATCGGGCAGGGCCCGGCACCGGGGAGCTGTTTTTT.

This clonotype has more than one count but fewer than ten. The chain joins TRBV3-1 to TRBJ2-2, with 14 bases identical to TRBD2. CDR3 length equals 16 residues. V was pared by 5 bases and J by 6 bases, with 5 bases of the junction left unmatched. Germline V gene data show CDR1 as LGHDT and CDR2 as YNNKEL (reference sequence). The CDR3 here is CASSFLTSGGAGELFF. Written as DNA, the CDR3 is TGTGCCAGCAGCTTCTTGACTAGCGGGGGGGCCGGGGAGCTGTTTTTT.

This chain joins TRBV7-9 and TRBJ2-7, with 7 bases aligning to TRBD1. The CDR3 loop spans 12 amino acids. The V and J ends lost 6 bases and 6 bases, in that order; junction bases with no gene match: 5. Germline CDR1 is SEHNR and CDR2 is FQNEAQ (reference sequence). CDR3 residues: CASSRQGSEQYV. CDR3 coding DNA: TGTGCCAGCAGTCGACAGGGTTCCGAGCAGTACGTC.

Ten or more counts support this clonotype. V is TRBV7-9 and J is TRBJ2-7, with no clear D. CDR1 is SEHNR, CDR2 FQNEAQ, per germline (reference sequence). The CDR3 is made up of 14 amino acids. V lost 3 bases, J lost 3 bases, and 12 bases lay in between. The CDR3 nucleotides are TGTGCCAGCAGCTTGGAAGAAACAAGCTACGAGCAGTACTTC. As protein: CASSLEETSYEQYF.

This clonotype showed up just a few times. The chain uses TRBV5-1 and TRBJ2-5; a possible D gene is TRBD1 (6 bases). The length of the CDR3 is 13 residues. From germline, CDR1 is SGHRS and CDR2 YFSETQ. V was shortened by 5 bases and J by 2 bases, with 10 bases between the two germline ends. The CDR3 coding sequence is TGCGCCAGCAGACAGGGTAGACAAGAGACCCAGTACTTC. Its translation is CASRQGRQETQYF. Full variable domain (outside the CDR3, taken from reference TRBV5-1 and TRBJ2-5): KAGVTQTPRYLIKTRGQQVTLSCSPISGHRSVSWYQQTPGQGLQFLFEYFSETQRNKGNFPGRFSGRQFSNSRSEMNVSTLELGDSALYLCASRQGRQETQYFGPGTRLLVL.

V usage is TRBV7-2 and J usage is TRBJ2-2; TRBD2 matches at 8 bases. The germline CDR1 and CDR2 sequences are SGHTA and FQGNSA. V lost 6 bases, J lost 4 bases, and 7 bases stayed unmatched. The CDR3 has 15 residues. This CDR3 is CASRTGGTSTGELFF. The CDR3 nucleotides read TGTGCCAGCAGGACCGGGGGGACTAGCACCGGGGAGCTGTTTTTT.

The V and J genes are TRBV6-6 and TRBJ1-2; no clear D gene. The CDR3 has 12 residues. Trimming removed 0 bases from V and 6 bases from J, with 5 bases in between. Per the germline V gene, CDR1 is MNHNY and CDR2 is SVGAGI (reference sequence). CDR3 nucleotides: TGTGCCAGCAGTTACTCCGCCAATGGCTACACCTTC. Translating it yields CASSYSANGYTF.

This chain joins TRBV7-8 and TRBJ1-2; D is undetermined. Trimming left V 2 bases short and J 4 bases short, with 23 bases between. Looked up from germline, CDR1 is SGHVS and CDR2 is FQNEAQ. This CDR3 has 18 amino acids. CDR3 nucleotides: TGTGCCAGCAGCTTACTGGAGTATGAGCCTTTACCTCCCTATGGCTACACCTTC. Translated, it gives CASSLLEYEPLPPYGYTF.

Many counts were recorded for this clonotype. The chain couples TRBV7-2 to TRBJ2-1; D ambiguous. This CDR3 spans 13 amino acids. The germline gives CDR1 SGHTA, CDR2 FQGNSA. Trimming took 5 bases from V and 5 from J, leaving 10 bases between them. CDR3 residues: CASSIWVDNEQFF. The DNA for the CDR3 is TGTGCCAGCAGCATATGGGTCGACAATGAGCAGTTCTTC.

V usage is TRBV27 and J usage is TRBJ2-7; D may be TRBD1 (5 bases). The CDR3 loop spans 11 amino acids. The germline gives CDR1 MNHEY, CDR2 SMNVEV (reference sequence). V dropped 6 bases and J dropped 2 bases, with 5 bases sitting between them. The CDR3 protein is CASRGPYEQYF. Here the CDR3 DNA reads TGTGCCAGCAGGGGGCCCTACGAGCAGTACTTC.

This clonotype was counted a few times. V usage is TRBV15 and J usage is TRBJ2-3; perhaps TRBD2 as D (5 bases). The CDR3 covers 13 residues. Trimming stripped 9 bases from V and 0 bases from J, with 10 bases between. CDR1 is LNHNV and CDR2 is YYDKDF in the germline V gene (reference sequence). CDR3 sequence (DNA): TGTGCCACGGGCCCGGGGAGCACAGATACGCAGTATTTT. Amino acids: CATGPGSTDTQYF.

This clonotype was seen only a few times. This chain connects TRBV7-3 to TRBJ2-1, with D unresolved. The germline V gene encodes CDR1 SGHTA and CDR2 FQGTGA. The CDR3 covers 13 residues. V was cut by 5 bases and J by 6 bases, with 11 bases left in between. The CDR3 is CASSPSPGNEQFF. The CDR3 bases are TGTGCCAGCAGCCCCTCCCCGGGCAATGAGCAGTTCTTC. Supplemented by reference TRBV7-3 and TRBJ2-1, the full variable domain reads GAGVSQTPSNKVTEKGKYVELRCDPISGHTALYWYRQSLGQGPEFLIYFQGTGAADDSGLPNDRFFAVRPEGSVSTLKIQRTERGDSAVYLCASSPSPGNEQFFGPGTRLTVL.

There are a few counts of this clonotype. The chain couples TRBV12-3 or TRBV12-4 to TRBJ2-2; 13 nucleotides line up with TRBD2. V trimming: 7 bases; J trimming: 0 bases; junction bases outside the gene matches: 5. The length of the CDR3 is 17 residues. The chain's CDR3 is CASKKLAGGPNTGELFF. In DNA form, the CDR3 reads TGTGCCAGCAAGAAACTAGCGGGGGGGCCGAACACCGGGGAGCTGTTTTTT.

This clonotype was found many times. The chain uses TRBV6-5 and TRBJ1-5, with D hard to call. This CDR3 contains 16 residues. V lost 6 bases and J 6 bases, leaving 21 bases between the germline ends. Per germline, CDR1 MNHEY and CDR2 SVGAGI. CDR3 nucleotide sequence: TGTGCCAGCAGCCCTTCAGTCGCCGGGAAGGTTCAGCCCCAGCATTTT. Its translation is CASSPSVAGKVQPQHF.

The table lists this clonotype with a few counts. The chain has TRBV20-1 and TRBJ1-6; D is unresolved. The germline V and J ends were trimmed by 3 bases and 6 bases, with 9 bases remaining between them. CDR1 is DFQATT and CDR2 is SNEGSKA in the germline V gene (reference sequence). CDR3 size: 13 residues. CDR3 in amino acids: CSARPDFNSPLHF. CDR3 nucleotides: TGCAGTGCTAGGCCAGATTTTAATTCACCCCTCCACTTT.

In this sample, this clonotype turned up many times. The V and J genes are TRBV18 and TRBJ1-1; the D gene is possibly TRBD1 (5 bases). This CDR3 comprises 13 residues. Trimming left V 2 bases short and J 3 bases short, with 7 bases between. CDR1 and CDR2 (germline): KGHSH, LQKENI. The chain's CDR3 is CASSPTGDTEAFF. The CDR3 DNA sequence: TGTGCCAGCTCACCAACAGGAGACACTGAAGCTTTCTTT. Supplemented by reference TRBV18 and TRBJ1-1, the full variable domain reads NAGVMQNPRHLVRRRGQEARLRCSPMKGHSHVYWYRQLPEEGLKFMVYLQKENIIDESGMPKERFSAEFPKEGPSILRIQQVVRGDSAAYFCASSPTGDTEAFFGQGTRLTVV.

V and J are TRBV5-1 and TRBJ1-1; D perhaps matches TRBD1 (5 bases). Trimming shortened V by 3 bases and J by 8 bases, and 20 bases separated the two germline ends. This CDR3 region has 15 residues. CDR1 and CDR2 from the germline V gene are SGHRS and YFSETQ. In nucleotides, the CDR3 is TGCGCCAGCAGCTCGACAGCCCCTGGTCGATCCGAAGCTTTCTTT. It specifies CASSSTAPGRSEAFF.

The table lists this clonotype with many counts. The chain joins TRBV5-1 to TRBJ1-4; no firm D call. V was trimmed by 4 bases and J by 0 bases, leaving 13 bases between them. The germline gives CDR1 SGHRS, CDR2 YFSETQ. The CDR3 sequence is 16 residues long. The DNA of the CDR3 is TGCGCCAGCAGCCCGGAGGCAGATTCAACTAATGAAAAACTGTTTTTT. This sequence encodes CASSPEADSTNEKLFF.

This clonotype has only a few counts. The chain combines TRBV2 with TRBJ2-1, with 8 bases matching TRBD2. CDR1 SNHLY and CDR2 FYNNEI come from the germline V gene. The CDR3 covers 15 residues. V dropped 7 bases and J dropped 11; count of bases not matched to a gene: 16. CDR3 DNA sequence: TGTGCCAGCACCGCCGTTGCGGGGGGTCCGAATAAGCAGTTCTTC. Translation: CASTAVAGGPNKQFF.

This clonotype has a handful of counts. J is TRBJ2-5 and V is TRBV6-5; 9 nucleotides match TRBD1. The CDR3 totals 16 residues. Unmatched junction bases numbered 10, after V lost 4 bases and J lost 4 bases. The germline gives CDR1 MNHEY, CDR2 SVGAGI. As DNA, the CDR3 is TGTGCCAGCAGTTCGATAGAGGGGACAGGGTTAGAGACCCAGTACTTC. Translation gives CASSSIEGTGLETQYF.

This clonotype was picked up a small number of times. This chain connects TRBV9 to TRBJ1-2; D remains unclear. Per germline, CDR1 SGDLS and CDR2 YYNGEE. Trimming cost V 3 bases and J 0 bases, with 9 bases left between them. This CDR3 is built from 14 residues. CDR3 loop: CASSAGIANYGYTF. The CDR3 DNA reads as TGTGCCAGCAGCGCTGGTATAGCTAACTATGGCTACACCTTC.

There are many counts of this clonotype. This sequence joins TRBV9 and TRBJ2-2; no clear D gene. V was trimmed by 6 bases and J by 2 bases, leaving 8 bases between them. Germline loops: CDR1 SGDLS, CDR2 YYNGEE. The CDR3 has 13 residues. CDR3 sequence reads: CASKESNTGELFF. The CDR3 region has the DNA TGTGCCAGCAAGGAGTCTAACACCGGGGAGCTGTTTTTT.

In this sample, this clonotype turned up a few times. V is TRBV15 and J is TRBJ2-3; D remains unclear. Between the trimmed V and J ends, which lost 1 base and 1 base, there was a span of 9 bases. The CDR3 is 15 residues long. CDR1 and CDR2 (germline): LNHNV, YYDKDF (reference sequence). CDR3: CATSRGARGTDTQYF. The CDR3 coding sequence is TGTGCCACCAGCAGAGGCGCCCGGGGCACAGATACGCAGTATTTT.